These 32 T cell receptor beta chains were sequenced from one sample in a study of T cells in pancreatic ductal adenocarcinoma. The selected patients with pancreatic ductal adenocarcinoma had surgery but no neoadjuvant therapy. Profiling relied on immunoSEQ multiplex PCR, and the TCRdb table lists in-frame clones only, not all of them. The sample holds roughly 17,000 clones, around 91% seen once. The sequencing input was PBMCs. These receptors came from a human donor with pancreatic ductal adenocarcinoma.

Only one count was recorded for this clone. The chain employs TRBV5-1 and TRBJ1-3; D call uncertain. CDR3 length equals 16 residues. V was trimmed by 4 bases and J by 4 bases, leaving 18 bases between them. Germline V gene data show CDR1 as SGHRS and CDR2 as YFSETQ. The CDR3 nucleotides are TGCGCCAGCAGCCACGGACTAGGAGTGGGCGGAAACACCATATATTTT. Its translation is CASSHGLGVGGNTIYF.

The chain is built from TRBV7-9 and TRBJ1-2; D might be TRBD1 (6 bases). The V end lost 0 bases, the J end lost 4 bases, and 21 bases lay between the germline ends. Germline-derived CDR1 and CDR2 are SEHNR and FQNEAQ (reference sequence). CDR3 length equals 18 residues. In DNA, the CDR3 is TGTGCCAGCAGCTTAGCGGGGCTCAGGGGCCGCCTTACCTATGGCTACACCTTC. It encodes CASSLAGLRGRLTYGYTF.

Here the CDR3 reads CASRQPGPLNSPLHF. The DNA of the CDR3 is TGTGCCAGCAGACAACCGGGCCCGCTCAATTCACCCCTCCACTTT. The chain has TRBV7-2 and TRBJ1-6; no clear D. With 6 bases removed from V and 7 bases from J, the gap between germline ends came to 16 bases. The germline CDR1 and CDR2 sequences are SGHTA and FQGNSA. The CDR3 runs 15 residues.

J is TRBJ1-2 and V is TRBV6-1, with D possibly matching TRBD1 (6 bases). Germline V gene data show CDR1 as MNHNS and CDR2 as SASEGT. V gave up 0 bases and J gave up 6 bases, with 17 bases separating them. This CDR3 spans 16 amino acids. The chain's CDR3 is CASSEAEGVGENGYTF. Written as DNA, the CDR3 is TGTGCCAGCAGTGAAGCGGAGGGGGTAGGGGAGAATGGCTACACCTTC.

The genes are TRBV4-3 and TRBJ1-6, with D possibly matching TRBD1 (6 bases). Germline CDR1 and CDR2: LGHNA and YSLEER. The CDR3 runs to 18 residues. V dropped 0 bases and J dropped 6 bases, with 18 bases sitting between them. Here the CDR3 reads CASSQDPWGGGGNSPLHF. CDR3 DNA: TGCGCCAGCAGCCAAGATCCTTGGGGAGGGGGGGGTAATTCACCCCTCCACTTT.

As concerns this clone: This sample includes further DNA sequences coding for the same CDR3. The chain employs TRBV14 and TRBJ1-2; possibly TRBD1 for D (6 bases). Trimming took off 0 bases at V and 5 bases at J, with 13 bases between the two ends. The CDR3 contains 15 residues. The germline V gene encodes CDR1 SGHDN and CDR2 FVKESK. This CDR3 is CASSQDQGLWYGYTF. CDR3 in DNA: TGTGCCAGCAGCCAAGATCAGGGGCTTTGGTATGGCTACACCTTC.

V gene TRBV5-5 combines with J gene TRBJ2-7; D is tentatively TRBD1 or TRBD2 (5 bases each). Germline V gene sequence: CDR1 SGHKS, CDR2 YYEKEE (reference sequence). V dropped 4 bases and J dropped 3 bases, with 17 bases sitting between them. This CDR3 comprises 15 residues. The CDR3 spells CASSLPPGTFYEQYF. The DNA for the CDR3 is TGTGCCAGCAGCCTACCCCCCGGGACCTTCTACGAGCAGTACTTC.

There are a few counts of this clone. The chain is built from TRBV7-2 and TRBJ1-4; 12 bases map to TRBD1. This CDR3 contains 19 residues. With 1 base clipped from V and 3 bases from J, the junction kept 9 bases outside the gene matches. CDR1 is SGHTA and CDR2 is FQGNSA in the germline V gene. CDR3 residues: CASSLGLGQGARANEKLFF. CDR3 bases: TGTGCCAGCAGCTTAGGTTTGGGACAGGGGGCGCGTGCTAATGAAAAACTGTTTTTT.

The CDR3 protein is CASRSDRNSNQPQHF. Written as DNA, the CDR3 is TGTGCCAGCAGATCCGACAGAAATAGCAATCAGCCCCAGCATTTT. V usage is TRBV6-5 and J usage is TRBJ1-5; TRBD1 might be the D (5 bases). Per germline, CDR1 MNHEY and CDR2 SVGAGI. V was trimmed by 6 bases and J by 0 bases, leaving 12 bases between them. CDR3 length equals 15 residues.

In DNA, the CDR3 is TGTGCCAGCAGCTTAGCGCACAGGGGGCGGCATGAAAAACTGTTTTTT. Protein sequence: CASSLAHRGRHEKLFF. The chain uses TRBV7-9 and TRBJ1-4; 9 bases are a match to TRBD1. CDR3 size: 16 residues. Germline V gives CDR1 SEHNR, CDR2 FQNEAQ (reference sequence). V shed 0 bases and J 6 bases; nucleotides not matched to a gene: 5.

The V gene is TRBV2, the J gene TRBJ1-5, with 12 bases aligning to TRBD1. The CDR3 contains 15 residues. Germline lookup yields CDR1 SNHLY and CDR2 FYNNEI. Trimming cost V 3 bases and J 5 bases; bases outside gene matches: 2. The CDR3 nucleotides are TGTGCCAGCAGTGACGGGACAGGGGGCGATCAGCCCCAGCATTTT. This encodes CASSDGTGGDQPQHF. Supplemented by reference TRBV2 and TRBJ1-5, the full variable domain reads EPEVTQTPSHQVTQMGQEVILRCVPISNHLYFYWYRQILGQKVEFLVSFYNNEISEKSEIFDDQFSVERPDGSNFTLKIRSTKLEDSAMYFCASSDGTGGDQPQHFGDGTRLSIL.

This sequence joins TRBV7-9 and TRBJ2-1, with TRBD1 matching over 9 bases. In germline, CDR1 is SEHNR, CDR2 FQNEAQ (reference sequence). The junction had 12 bases not matched to a gene; V was cut back by 4 bases and J by 2 bases. The CDR3 is 18 residues long. The CDR3 is CASSSRPWTGVTYNEQFF. For the CDR3, the DNA is TGTGCCAGCAGCTCACGACCCTGGACAGGGGTCACCTACAATGAGCAGTTCTTC.

The CDR3: CASGLGTGLDQPQHF. In DNA form, the CDR3 reads TGTGCTAGTGGTTTGGGGACAGGGTTGGATCAGCCCCAGCATTTT. This chain uses TRBV12-5 with TRBJ1-5; 8 nucleotides agree with TRBD1. Per germline, CDR1 LGHNT and CDR2 FRNRAP. The V segment lost 1 base and the J segment 5 bases; nucleotides outside the gene matches: 4. CDR3 length: 15 residues.

This clone was seen just once. The chain joins TRBV5-8 to TRBJ1-2, with 8 bases matching TRBD1. Germline CDR1 and CDR2: SGHTS and YDEGEE. The CDR3 contains 16 residues. V lost 4 bases and J lost 0; bases outside the gene matches: 8. This chain's CDR3 is CASSRWTGQTNYGYTF. CDR3 DNA: TGTGCCAGCAGCCGCTGGACAGGGCAAACTAACTATGGCTACACCTTC.

A single count supports this clone. The sample has other DNA sequences that encode this CDR3 too. The rearrangement uses TRBV5-1 and TRBJ1-2; D is ambiguous. This CDR3 is 12 amino acids long. Per germline, CDR1 SGHRS and CDR2 YFSETQ. Between the trimmed V and J ends, which lost 0 bases and 4 bases, there was a span of 4 bases. CDR3 in amino acids: CASSLGGYGYTF. DNA for the CDR3: TGCGCCAGCAGCTTGGGGGGCTATGGCTACACCTTC.

A few counts support this clone. This chain links TRBV11-2 with TRBJ1-2, with D unclear. Germline V CDR1 and CDR2: SGHAT, FQNNGV. The CDR3 contains 15 residues. V lost 4 bases and J lost 0, with 12 bases in between. The CDR3 is CASSSRLLANYGYTF. The DNA for the CDR3 is TGTGCCAGCAGCTCCCGTCTTTTAGCTAACTATGGCTACACCTTC.

V is TRBV5-6 and J is TRBJ2-3; 13 bases match TRBD2. Per the germline V gene, CDR1 is SGHDT and CDR2 is YYEEEE. The CDR3 totals 19 residues. Trimming at V came to 4 bases and at J to 6 bases, leaving 17 bases not matched to a gene. Here the CDR3 DNA reads TGTGCCAGCAGCCCCAAACTAGCGGGGGGGCCTCGAGTAGTCGATACGCAGTATTTT. Its protein is CASSPKLAGGPRVVDTQYF.

There are a few counts of this clone. The rearrangement joins TRBV7-9 to TRBJ1-2, with a tentative D call TRBD1 (6 bases). Trimming removed 2 bases at V and 7 bases at J, with 8 bases between. The CDR3 runs to 12 residues. CDR1 is SEHNR, CDR2 FQNEAQ, per germline (reference sequence). The chain's CDR3 is CASSLNRVGYTF. CDR3 nucleotide sequence: TGTGCCAGCAGCTTAAACAGGGTTGGCTACACCTTC.

The genes are TRBV23-1 and TRBJ1-2; the match to TRBD1 covers 7 bases. TRBV23-1 is recorded as an ORF, its role being uncertain. J was trimmed by 6 bases and V by 8 bases; bases with no gene match: 12. The CDR3 contains 14 residues. Here the CDR3 DNA reads TGCGCCAGCCATGCCTCGGGGACAGCGCATGGCTACACCTTC. Residues: CASHASGTAHGYTF.

A few counts support this clone. V and J are TRBV7-3 and TRBJ1-6, with D hard to call. This CDR3 is 15 amino acids long. Germline-derived CDR1 and CDR2 are SGHTA and FQGTGA. Trimming pared 0 bases from V and 7 bases from J, leaving 10 bases between. CDR3 protein: CASSLTLLGNSPLHF. DNA for the CDR3: TGTGCCAGCAGCTTAACGTTATTAGGGAATTCACCCCTCCACTTT.

The chain couples TRBV28 to TRBJ1-2; TRBD1 agrees at 11 bases. This CDR3 region has 19 residues. The V and J ends lost 6 bases and 10 bases, in that order; junction bases with no gene match: 25. Germline CDR1 is MDHEN and CDR2 is SYDVKM. The CDR3 region is CASSGGGQGARGGLFDYTF. CDR3 bases: TGTGCCAGCAGCGGGGGAGGACAGGGGGCGCGGGGAGGGTTGTTTGACTACACCTTC.

The V and J genes are TRBV30 and TRBJ2-6; the D gene could be TRBD1 or TRBD2 (6 bases each). This CDR3 comprises 19 residues. Germline V CDR1 and CDR2: GTSNPN, SVGIG (reference sequence). V shed 2 bases and J shed 0 bases, with 20 bases lying between them. CDR3 in amino acids: CAWSWRLRGASSGANVLTF. The CDR3 DNA reads as TGTGCCTGGAGTTGGAGATTGAGGGGGGCCAGCTCTGGGGCCAACGTCCTGACTTTC.

The chain recombines TRBV19 with TRBJ1-6; maybe TRBD1 (6 bases). Germline V gene sequence: CDR1 LNHDA, CDR2 SQIVND (reference sequence). The V end was cut by 5 bases, the J end by 0 bases, with 14 bases between. This CDR3 spans 17 amino acids. The CDR3 DNA follows: TGTGCCAGTAGTGTTGACAGGACCAGCTCCTATAATTCACCCCTCCACTTT. Protein product: CASSVDRTSSYNSPLHF.

The chain has TRBV9 and TRBJ2-5, with TRBD2 identical over 12 bases. V gave up 4 bases and J gave up 1 base; unmatched junction bases: 2. Germline CDR1 and CDR2: SGDLS and YYNGEE. The CDR3 totals 15 residues. The CDR3 bases are TGTGCCAGCAGCAAGGGACTAGCGGGCCAAGAGACCCAGTACTTC. It is translated as CASSKGLAGQETQYF.

V is TRBV6-6 and J is TRBJ1-1, with unresolved D. The CDR3 extends over 15 amino acids. Germline CDR1 is MNHNY and CDR2 is SVGAGI (reference sequence). Trimming cost V 5 bases and J 3 bases, with 16 bases left between them. The DNA of the CDR3 is TGTGCCAGCAGTCCCCCGCGAGGGCGCGACACTGAAGCTTTCTTT. As protein: CASSPPRGRDTEAFF.

In its sample, this clone was seen once. Here the CDR3 reads CASSMRSWLAGGTDTQYF. The CDR3 bases are TGTGCCAGTAGTATGCGGTCCTGGCTAGCGGGGGGCACAGATACGCAGTATTTT. V is TRBV19 and J is TRBJ2-3; 10 bases match TRBD2. Trimming at V came to 3 bases and at J to 1 base, leaving 10 bases not matched to a gene. The CDR3 runs 18 residues. Germline V gene sequence: CDR1 LNHDA, CDR2 SQIVND (reference sequence).

This clone has more than one count but fewer than ten. The chain recombines TRBV5-5 with TRBJ2-1; TRBD1 matches at 8 bases. CDR1 and CDR2 from the germline V gene are SGHKS and YYEKEE (reference sequence). The CDR3 sequence is 15 residues long. Germline trimming cut 5 bases from V and 0 bases from J; bases unmatched to any gene: 4. The CDR3 loop reads CASRHQGASYNEQFF. DNA of the CDR3: TGTGCCAGCAGGCACCAGGGGGCCTCCTACAATGAGCAGTTCTTC. The full variable domain, with the rest looked up from reference TRBV5-5 and TRBJ2-1, is DAGVTQSPTHLIKTRGQQVTLRCSPISGHKSVSWYQQVLGQGPQFIFQYYEKEERGRGNFPDRFSARQFPNYSSELNVNALLLGDSALYLCASRHQGASYNEQFFGPGTRLTVL.

This rearrangement joins TRBV7-9 to TRBJ1-4; D remains unclear. Trimming shortened V by 5 bases and J by 7 bases, and 11 bases separated the two germline ends. The CDR3 consists of 13 residues. Germline V CDR1 and CDR2: SEHNR, FQNEAQ (reference sequence). CDR3 bases: TGTGCCAGCAGCGCCTCGGGAGCTGAAAAACTGTTTTTT. Translating gives CASSASGAEKLFF. The full variable domain, in which reference TRBV7-9 and TRBJ1-4 provide the parts outside the CDR3, is DTGVSQNPRHKITKRGQNVTFRCDPISEHNRLYWYRQTLGQGPEFLTYFQNEAQLEKSRLLSDRFSAERPKGSFSTLEIQRTEQGDSAMYLCASSASGAEKLFFGSGTQLSVL.

The chain recombines TRBV19 with TRBJ1-1, with TRBD1 matching over 8 bases. V was pared by 3 bases and J by 3 bases, with 9 bases of the junction left unmatched. Germline-derived CDR1 and CDR2 are LNHDA and SQIVND (reference sequence). This CDR3 spans 16 amino acids. CDR3 nucleotides: TGTGCCAGTAGTATCGCGCAGGGGGCACCGCACACTGAAGCTTTCTTT. It specifies CASSIAQGAPHTEAFF. Combining the CDR3 with reference TRBV19 and TRBJ1-1 gives the whole variable domain DGGITQSPKYLFRKEGQNVTLSCEQNLNHDAMYWYRQDPGQGLRLIYYSQIVNDFQKGDIAEGYSVSREKKESFPLTVTSAQKNPTAFYLCASSIAQGAPHTEAFFGQGTRLTVV.

This chain joins TRBV5-4 and TRBJ2-3; TRBD2 matches at 16 bases. CDR3 length equals 16 residues. The germline V gene encodes CDR1 SGHNT and CDR2 YYREEE (reference sequence). Trimming removed 4 bases from V and 5 bases from J; junction bases left unmatched: 4. The CDR3 region has the DNA TGTGCCAGCAGCAAAGGGACTAGCGGGAGGGAAGATACGCAGTATTTT. Its translation is CASSKGTSGREDTQYF.

This sequence joins TRBV18 and TRBJ2-2, with 9 bases matching TRBD1. The CDR3 runs 18 residues. Germline CDR1 reads KGHSH; CDR2 reads LQKENI. J was trimmed by 0 bases and V by 3 bases; bases with no gene match: 8. Written as DNA, the CDR3 is TGTGCCAGCTCACCCGCCGGGACAGGGTTTCCGAACACCGGGGAGCTGTTTTTT. This sequence encodes CASSPAGTGFPNTGELFF. The full variable domain, rest sourced from reference TRBV18 and TRBJ2-2, is NAGVMQNPRHLVRRRGQEARLRCSPMKGHSHVYWYRQLPEEGLKFMVYLQKENIIDESGMPKERFSAEFPKEGPSILRIQQVVRGDSAAYFCASSPAGTGFPNTGELFFGEGSRLTVL.

V is TRBV5-8 and J is TRBJ2-7, with TRBD1 matching 12 bases. Trimming cost V 0 bases and J 2 bases; bases outside gene matches: 6. This CDR3 contains 17 residues. The germline gives CDR1 SGHTS, CDR2 YDEGEE. The CDR3 sequence is CASSLAGGTGGTYEQYF. The CDR3 region has the DNA TGTGCCAGCAGCTTGGCCGGGGGGACAGGGGGCACCTACGAGCAGTACTTC.